Listed below are T cell receptor beta chains from one sample, sequenced in a study of T cell responses to AZD1222 COVID-19 vaccine. Some clones are missing from TCRdb's copy, which holds only in-frame ones; the method was immunoSEQ multiplex PCR. The sample shows approximately 150,000 clones, around 84% of them seen only once. Sequenced material: peripheral blood, taken 28 days after the second AZD1222 dose. All receptors come from an adult who received the AZD1222 COVID-19 vaccine. The CDR3 runs from the conserved cysteine through the conserved F or W. Each record gives: J gene, clone size, D gene, V gene, CDR3 DNA, CDR3 protein. The D gene is left open where the match is weak. Rows may omit the clone size; those that give it use once, few, many or a size class.

j_call: TRBJ2-1
clone_size: -
d_call: TRBD2
v_call: TRBV18
cdr3_nt: TGTGCCAGCTCACCACTAGCGGGGGGGAAGGCTCTGGAGCAGTTCTTC
cdr3_aa: CASSPLAGGKALEQFF

j_call: TRBJ2-3
clone_size: -
d_call: -
v_call: TRBV11-3
cdr3_nt: TGTGCCAGCAGCCCCGAAGGGCAGTCGTCAGATACGCAGTATTTT
cdr3_aa: CASSPEGQSSDTQYF

j_call: TRBJ2-7
clone_size: -
d_call: TRBD2
v_call: TRBV7-7
cdr3_nt: TGTGCTAGCAGCTTCCTAGCGGGACCGAACTACGAGCAGTACTTC
cdr3_aa: CASSFLAGPNYEQYF

j_call: TRBJ1-2
clone_size: -
d_call: -
v_call: TRBV12-5
cdr3_nt: TGTGCTAGTGGTTTGGACGGTGGGTTACATGGCTACACCTTC
cdr3_aa: CASGLDGGLHGYTF

j_call: TRBJ1-3
clone_size: medium-sized
d_call: -
v_call: TRBV30
cdr3_nt: TGTGCCTGGAGTGGCCTTTCGGGAAACACCATATATTTT
cdr3_aa: CAWSGLSGNTIYF

j_call: TRBJ1-5
clone_size: -
d_call: -
v_call: TRBV28
cdr3_nt: TGTGCCAGCACCCTCTATAGCAATCAGCCCCAGCATTTT
cdr3_aa: CASTLYSNQPQHF

j_call: TRBJ2-5
clone_size: -
d_call: TRBD2
v_call: TRBV19
cdr3_nt: TGTGCCAGTAGTATGCTCCCGGGACTACAAGAGACCCAGTACTTC
cdr3_aa: CASSMLPGLQETQYF

j_call: TRBJ2-4
clone_size: -
d_call: TRBD1
v_call: TRBV19
cdr3_nt: TGTGCCAGTAGCCCGGTGGAACAGGGGAAGAACATTCAGTACTTC
cdr3_aa: CASSPVEQGKNIQYF

j_call: TRBJ1-1
clone_size: few
d_call: -
v_call: TRBV9
cdr3_nt: TGTGCCAGCAGCGTAGACGGGGGGAACACTGAAGCTTTCTTT
cdr3_aa: CASSVDGGNTEAFF

j_call: TRBJ1-1
clone_size: once
d_call: -
v_call: TRBV4-1
cdr3_nt: TGCGCCAGCAGTTCTGGGGCTCGGAACACTGAAGCTTTCTTT
cdr3_aa: CASSSGARNTEAFF

j_call: TRBJ2-1
clone_size: -
d_call: -
v_call: TRBV11-3
cdr3_nt: TGTGCCAGCAGCCCGCCCCAGGGCGATGAGCAGTTCTTC
cdr3_aa: CASSPPQGDEQFF

j_call: TRBJ2-1
clone_size: -
d_call: TRBD2
v_call: TRBV10-3
cdr3_nt: TGTGCCATCAGTGGAGCGGGAGCGGGAGAGCAGTTCTTC
cdr3_aa: CAISGAGAGEQFF

j_call: TRBJ2-5
clone_size: -
d_call: TRBD2
v_call: TRBV3-1/TRBV3-2
cdr3_nt: TGTGCCAGCAGCCATAGACTAGCGGGGGAAGAGACCCAGTACTTC
cdr3_aa: CASSHRLAGEETQYF

j_call: TRBJ1-5
clone_size: -
d_call: -
v_call: TRBV30
cdr3_nt: TGTGCCTGGAGTGCCCTTCATAGCAATCAGCCCCAGCATTTT
cdr3_aa: CAWSALHSNQPQHF

j_call: TRBJ2-2
clone_size: -
d_call: -
v_call: TRBV11-2
cdr3_nt: TGTGCCAGCAGCTCGGGGGCCAACACCGGGGAGCTGTTTTTT
cdr3_aa: CASSSGANTGELFF